This TCR beta chain came from a study of blood T cell repertoires in COVID-19. For the study at large: The cDNA or gDNA used as material had been derived from T cells, B-cell-depleted T cells, or PBMCs.

Germline V lookup: CDR1 SGHNT, CDR2 YENEEA. Trimming left V 5 bases short and J 0 bases short, with 11 bases between. The CDR3 loop spans 14 amino acids. Repertoires were generated with immunoSEQ multiplex PCR, while TCRdb's copy carries only in-frame clones and drops some. The top ten hold less than 30% of the sample, which has approximately 50,000 clones, over 85% seen once. The TCR was taken from a woman older than 75 with acute or convalescent COVID-19. The sample taken for sequencing was peripheral blood. The chain carries TRBV11-3 and TRBJ2-7; unclear D gene. This chain's CDR3 is CASSPRHFSYEQYF. The CDR3 coding sequence is TGTGCCAGCAGCCCGCGCCACTTCTCCTACGAGCAGTACTTC. Supplemented by reference TRBV11-3 and TRBJ2-7, the full variable domain reads EAGVVQSPRYKIIEKKQPVAFWCNPISGHNTLYWYLQNLGQGPELLIRYENEEAVDDSQLPKDRFSAERLKGVDSTLKIQPAELGDSAVYLCASSPRHFSYEQYFGPGTRLTVT.